What follows describes a single T cell receptor beta chain. Antigen specificity is unknown. The data originate from a study of cytomegalovirus exposure and HLA in healthy donors. Study-wide results and caveats: The investigators catalogued 150 or so TCR beta chains as cytomegalovirus-associated. Looking again later, the authors saw that most CMV-associated TCR beta chains seemed HLA-restricted. An Asian-associated ancestry cluster reportedly showed fewer N-insertions than the approximately 630-donor mean in a later analysis.

Trimming left V 4 bases short and J 4 bases short, with 15 bases between. Per germline, CDR1 SGHNT and CDR2 YYREEE (reference sequence). CDR3 length equals 15 residues. PCR involved 60 Vbeta and 13 Jbeta primers. Assay: immunoSEQ multiplex PCR; the TCRdb copy retains only in-frame clones and omits some. The sample gives over 120,000 clones, roughly 10% of which show up once; less than 2% is in the top ten. Healthy people donating bone marrow made up the donors. The chain links TRBV5-4 to TRBJ2-1; D is possibly TRBD1 (6 bases). This clonotype was obtained from a man aged 50-59 years in good health and CMV-seronegative. The sample was PBMCs. CDR3 in DNA: TGTGCCAGCAGCCGGGAAGGACAGATTTACAATGAGCAGTTCTTC. It yields the protein CASSREGQIYNEQFF.